These 23 T cell receptor beta chains share one sample of origin, sequenced in a study of identical twins listed by TCRdb under 2016. Library generation was performed with 5' RACE. The data were produced on an Illumina HiSeq 2000. The raw public reads went through TCRdb reprocessing: fastp at Q25, MiXCR clone calling, in-frame beta chains kept. Rows are unified per CDR3 protein, each entry keeping the most common DNA and genes. The sample includes approximately 240,000 distinct CDR3 sequences, with around 15% observed a single time. 8.8% of the sample rests with the top ten. Source material: memory (CD45RO+) T cells sorted from blood. The cell subset or site tag for this specimen amounts to: CD45RO+ enriched T cells. Receptors originate from a woman aged 18 to 35 in good health.

The chain couples TRBV7-9 to TRBJ1-5; weak D call: TRBD1 (5 bases). Germline CDR1 and CDR2: SEHNR and FQNEAQ (reference sequence). V lost 1 base and J lost 2, with 9 bases in between. There are 15 residues in the CDR3. For the CDR3, the DNA is TGTGCCAGCAGCTTAGGAAGGGGAGGCAATCAGCCCCAGCATTTT. Translating gives CASSLGRGGNQPQHF.

This clonotype was counted only a few times. This chain links TRBV6-1 with TRBJ2-2; 7 bases match TRBD1. Unmatched junction bases numbered 4, after V lost 6 bases and J lost 3 bases. The CDR3 totals 14 residues. Germline V gene data show CDR1 as MNHNS and CDR2 as SASEGT. Here the CDR3 reads CASRGGQYTGELFF. The CDR3 coding sequence is TGTGCCAGCAGAGGGGGACAGTACACCGGGGAGCTGTTTTTT.

This clonotype was seen only a few times. The chain couples TRBV12-3 or TRBV12-4 to TRBJ2-3, with D tentatively TRBD2 (6 bases). V was cut by 3 bases and J by 3 bases, with 16 bases left in between. There are 16 residues in the CDR3. The CDR3 sequence is CASSFGGTKGTDTQYF. The CDR3 region has the DNA TGTGCCAGCAGTTTTGGGGGGACCAAAGGGACAGATACGCAGTATTTT.

This clonotype was detected a few times. The chain uses TRBV11-3 and TRBJ1-2; 7 bases are a match to TRBD1. With V trimmed by 4 bases and J by 8 bases, 10 bases remained unmatched. There are 14 residues in the CDR3. The germline CDR1 and CDR2 sequences are SGHNT and YENEEA. The CDR3 sequence is CASSSGTASGGYTF. Written as DNA, the CDR3 is TGTGCCAGCAGCTCGGGGACAGCAAGTGGGGGCTACACCTTC.

This clonotype was seen a few times. The chain joins TRBV5-1 to TRBJ2-2, with a possible D match to TRBD2 (5 bases). The CDR3 is 15 amino acids. Trimming stripped 9 bases from V and 3 bases from J, with 18 bases between. Germline V gene sequence: CDR1 SGHRS, CDR2 YFSETQ. This chain's CDR3 is CATTPRADYTGELFF. The DNA of the CDR3 is TGCGCCACTACACCCCGGGCGGACTACACCGGGGAGCTGTTTTTT.

This chain's CDR3 is CASRSPGSYNSPLHF. The CDR3 coding sequence is TGTGCCAGCAGATCCCCCGGCTCCTATAATTCACCCCTCCACTTT. The V and J genes are TRBV6-1 and TRBJ1-6, with D hard to call. This CDR3 has 15 residues. The V end lost 6 bases, the J end lost 0 bases, and 9 bases lay between the germline ends. Germline V gene data show CDR1 as MNHNS and CDR2 as SASEGT.

This sequence joins TRBV2 and TRBJ2-7; 15 bases map to TRBD2. CDR3 length: 19 amino acids. Germline trimming cut 7 bases from V and 0 bases from J; bases unmatched to any gene: 13. Germline V gene lookup returns CDR1 SNHLY and CDR2 FYNNEI. The CDR3 spells CASTEGTGTSGGTSYEQYF. CDR3 nucleotides: TGTGCCAGCACCGAAGGAACCGGGACTAGCGGGGGGACCTCCTACGAGCAGTACTTC.

This clonotype was counted many times. The chain couples TRBV20-1 to TRBJ1-5, with D unresolved. Germline V lookup: CDR1 DFQATT, CDR2 SNEGSKA (reference sequence). CDR3 length: 12 amino acids. V was pared by 6 bases and J by 3 bases, with 9 bases between. CDR3 in DNA: TGCAGTGCCGGAAGGTCCAATCAGCCCCAGCATTTT. Translation gives CSAGRSNQPQHF.

This clonotype occurred a few times. The junction departs from germline at one end; a sequencing error may be responsible. The chain links TRBV7-2 to TRBJ2-5; 8 bases match TRBD1. Germline V gene data show CDR1 as SGHTA and CDR2 as FQGNSA. There are 14 residues in the CDR3. The CDR3 DNA reads as TGTGCCAGCAGCCTTCGGACAGGGCAAGGGACCCAGTACTTC. As protein: CASSLRTGQGTQYF.

The V gene is TRBV5-8, the J gene TRBJ2-7; TRBD1 matches at 7 bases. Germline lookup yields CDR1 SGHTS and CDR2 YDEGEE. The CDR3 sequence is 18 residues long. The trim removed 4 bases at V and 0 bases at J, leaving 16 bases unmatched. The DNA for the CDR3 is TGTGCCAGCAGCGCGAAGATGACAGGGAAGGTTGGCTCCTACGAGCAGTACTTC. Translated: CASSAKMTGKVGSYEQYF.

The chain recombines TRBV6-2 or TRBV6-3 with TRBJ2-3; TRBD1 might be the D (6 bases). This CDR3 has 12 amino acids. V lost 2 bases and J lost 6, with 6 bases in between. Looked up from germline, CDR1 is MNHEY and CDR2 is SVGEGT. The CDR3 loop is CASSYQGDTQYF. DNA of the CDR3: TGTGCCAGCAGTTACCAGGGGGATACGCAGTATTTT.

This chain joins TRBV28 and TRBJ1-1, with no clear D. Between the trimmed V and J ends, which lost 7 bases and 11 bases, there was a span of 17 bases. CDR3 length equals 12 residues. Germline assignment: CDR1 MDHEN and CDR2 SYDVKM. The CDR3 spells CASTRTGRAAFF. CDR3 nucleotides: TGTGCCAGCACCAGAACGGGTAGGGCGGCTTTCTTT.

This clonotype has only a few counts. The chain has TRBV7-6 and TRBJ1-5, with D uncertain. The CDR3 is made up of 13 amino acids. Germline V gene lookup returns CDR1 SGHVS and CDR2 FNYEAQ. The ends were cut back, 4 bases at V and 4 bases at J, with 8 bases in the middle. The CDR3 DNA reads as TGTGCCAGCAGCTCGAGAGGGAATCAGCCCCAGCATTTT. Its protein product is CASSSRGNQPQHF.

The chain couples TRBV15 to TRBJ2-6, with D uncertain. The CDR3 runs 14 residues. V was clipped by 3 bases and J by 1 base, with 4 bases between them. Germline V gene data show CDR1 as LNHNV and CDR2 as YYDKDF (reference sequence). In nucleotides, the CDR3 is TGTGCCACCAGCAGGGAATCTGGGGCCAACGTCCTGACTTTC. This sequence encodes CATSRESGANVLTF.

The chain carries TRBV18 and TRBJ2-1; maybe TRBD2 (6 bases). The CDR3 contains 15 residues. With 3 bases removed from V and 6 bases from J, the gap between germline ends came to 15 bases. Germline CDR1 and CDR2: KGHSH and LQKENI. CDR3 amino acids: CASSPAGIRINEQFF. The CDR3 nucleotides are TGTGCCAGCTCACCTGCGGGAATACGAATCAATGAGCAGTTCTTC.

This clonotype was counted only a few times. The chain links TRBV25-1 to TRBJ1-2; 9 nucleotides align to TRBD1. The CDR3 sequence is 15 residues long. CDR1 is MGHDK, CDR2 SYGVNS, per germline. J lost 5 bases, V lost 5 bases, and 9 bases had no gene match. The DNA of the CDR3 is TGTGCCAGCAGTCACCCCGGGACAGGGTCTTATGGCTACACCTTC. Translation gives CASSHPGTGSYGYTF.

The rearrangement links TRBV5-6 to TRBJ2-7, with D possibly matching TRBD1 (6 bases). This CDR3 comprises 13 residues. Trimming cost V 2 bases and J 3 bases, with 9 bases left between them. CDR1 and CDR2 from the germline V gene are SGHDT and YYEEEE. CDR3 sequence: CASSFGQRYEQYF. As DNA, the CDR3 is TGTGCCAGCAGCTTCGGACAGCGCTACGAGCAGTACTTC.

V and J are TRBV6-2 or TRBV6-3 and TRBJ2-5; D gene uncertain. Deletions cut 5 bases from V and 7 bases from J, with 5 bases between. CDR1 MNHEY and CDR2 SVGEGT come from the germline V gene. The CDR3 contains 10 residues. DNA of the CDR3: TGTGCCAGCAGTGACCGGACCCAGTACTTC. Protein sequence: CASSDRTQYF.

This clonotype was observed many times. V and J are TRBV29-1 and TRBJ1-6; maybe TRBD1 (5 bases). The CDR3 has 13 residues. V dropped 6 bases and J dropped 10 bases, with 16 bases sitting between them. CDR1 is SQVTM, CDR2 ANQGSEA, per germline. CDR3 loop: CSVRVGGESPLHF. The CDR3 DNA reads as TGCAGCGTCCGGGTCGGGGGGGAATCACCCCTCCACTTT.

V is TRBV6-4 and J is TRBJ1-2; D unresolved. Germline V gene lookup returns CDR1 MRHNA and CDR2 SNTAGT. Deletions cut 0 bases from V and 8 bases from J, with 13 bases between. This CDR3 has 14 amino acids. CDR3 amino acids: CASSDSEGRGGYTF. The CDR3 DNA is TGTGCCAGCAGTGACTCGGAGGGTCGGGGAGGCTACACCTTC.

This clonotype was recorded many times. The J gene is TRBJ1-2, the V gene TRBV12-3 or TRBV12-4; 9 positions agree with TRBD1. Trimming removed 6 bases from V and 4 bases from J; junction bases left unmatched: 12. The CDR3 has 16 amino acids. This CDR3 is CASSPQNRGLSYGYTF. CDR3 sequence (DNA): TGTGCCAGCAGCCCCCAGAACAGGGGGCTCTCCTATGGCTACACCTTC.

This clonotype has a handful of counts. The rearrangement links TRBV20-1 to TRBJ2-1, with a tentative D call TRBD1 (6 bases). The V and J ends lost 3 bases and 6 bases respectively, with 15 bases between them. The CDR3 is made up of 14 amino acids. Germline V gives CDR1 DFQATT, CDR2 SNEGSKA (reference sequence). This CDR3 reads CSASSRGRGNEQFF. CDR3 DNA sequence: TGCAGTGCTAGTAGCAGGGGAAGGGGCAATGAGCAGTTCTTC.

In DNA, the CDR3 is TGTGCCAGCAGTTCTGAAGGGGTTTATGGCTACACCTTC. It specifies CASSSEGVYGYTF. The chain uses TRBV2 and TRBJ1-2; tentatively, D is TRBD1 (5 bases). This CDR3 is built from 13 residues. Trimming pared 5 bases from V and 5 bases from J, leaving 12 bases between. CDR1 is SNHLY, CDR2 FYNNEI, per germline.